The 20 T cell receptor beta chains given below trace back to one sample, sequenced in a study of PD-1 blockade in classical Hodgkin lymphoma. The data were produced by immunoSEQ multiplex PCR, yet TCRdb's version contains in-frame clones alone and is incomplete. The sample has about 39,000 clones, about 90% seen once. All the patients suffered relapse after autologous stem cell transplantation, and brentuximab vedotin exposure differed. Sequencing used peripheral blood mononuclear cells (PBMCs), obtained at baseline. These receptors were collected from a human donor with classical Hodgkin lymphoma.

V gene TRBV5-4 combines with J gene TRBJ2-2; 7 bases fit TRBD2. Germline CDR1 and CDR2: SGHNT and YYREEE (reference sequence). This CDR3 has 15 residues. V was pared by 4 bases and J by 1 base, with 4 bases of the junction left unmatched. The CDR3 region is CASSPASGNTGELFF. CDR3 DNA: TGTGCCAGCAGCCCCGCTAGCGGGAACACCGGGGAGCTGTTTTTT.

V is TRBV29-1 and J is TRBJ2-3; D may be TRBD1 or TRBD2 (5 bases each). The germline V and J ends were trimmed by 7 bases and 2 bases, with 7 bases remaining between them. This CDR3 region has 11 residues. Germline loops: CDR1 SQVTM, CDR2 ANQGSEA. CDR3: CSAGTTDTQYF. In DNA, the CDR3 is TGCAGCGCAGGGACCACAGATACGCAGTATTTT.

In this sample, this clone is medium-sized. The chain uses TRBV4-2 and TRBJ2-7; a weak D match, TRBD2 (6 bases). Germline CDR1 LGHNA, CDR2 YNFKEQ. V dropped 0 bases and J dropped 2 bases, with 14 bases sitting between them. The CDR3 runs 16 residues. This chain's CDR3 is CASSQESAGQPYEQYF. CDR3 sequence (DNA): TGTGCCAGCAGCCAAGAGTCGGCGGGGCAACCCTACGAGCAGTACTTC.

The V call is TRBV2, the J call TRBJ2-1; 8 bases line up with TRBD1. The CDR3 loop spans 14 amino acids. With V trimmed by 6 bases and J by 9 bases, 10 bases remained unmatched. Germline CDR1 SNHLY, CDR2 FYNNEI. As DNA, the CDR3 is TGTGCCAGCAGGGGGGGCAGGGGGCGCATTGAGCAGTTCTTC. The encoded protein is CASRGGRGRIEQFF.

This chain links TRBV6-4 with TRBJ2-3; 10 bases match TRBD2. V lost 3 bases and J lost 4; bases outside the gene matches: 4. The CDR3 is made up of 15 amino acids. Germline lookup yields CDR1 MRHNA and CDR2 SNTAGT. The CDR3 protein is CASSEVAGGPDTQYF. The CDR3 bases are TGTGCCAGCAGTGAAGTAGCGGGGGGCCCAGATACGCAGTATTTT.

The chain has TRBV19 and TRBJ2-3, with TRBD2 matching 8 bases. The germline V gene has CDR1 LNHDA and CDR2 SQIVND (reference sequence). Unmatched junction bases numbered 6, after V lost 4 bases and J lost 0 bases. The CDR3 spans 16 residues. The CDR3, as DNA: TGTGCCAGTAGTACCCGACTAGCGTCTAGCACAGATACGCAGTATTTT. Its translation is CASSTRLASSTDTQYF.

Judged by abundance, this clone is medium-sized. The chain uses TRBV2 and TRBJ2-7; 13 nucleotides match TRBD2. The V gene end was trimmed by 7 bases and the J gene end by 0 bases; junction bases not matched to a gene: 12. CDR1 SNHLY and CDR2 FYNNEI come from the germline V gene. The CDR3 consists of 18 residues. In DNA, the CDR3 is TGTGCCAGCACCTGGACTAGCGGGAGAAGGGAACTCTCCTACGAGCAGTACTTC. Residues: CASTWTSGRRELSYEQYF.

This clone is a singleton in its sample. The V and J genes are TRBV28 and TRBJ1-2; a weak D match, TRBD1 (6 bases). Germline V gives CDR1 MDHEN, CDR2 SYDVKM. This CDR3 has 13 amino acids. V shed 6 bases and J shed 4 bases, with 12 bases lying between them. The CDR3 DNA reads TGTGCCAGCAGGTCCCAGGACAGCTATGGCTACACCTTC. Its protein product is CASRSQDSYGYTF.

The J gene is TRBJ2-7, the V gene TRBV7-2; D perhaps matches TRBD1 (5 bases). CDR1 and CDR2 from the germline V gene are SGHTA and FQGNSA. The V end was cut by 1 base, the J end by 5 bases, with 15 bases between. This CDR3 comprises 15 residues. The CDR3 spells CASSLVKGPINEQYF. The CDR3 DNA follows: TGTGCCAGCAGCTTAGTTAAGGGGCCCATTAACGAGCAGTACTTC.

In nucleotides, the CDR3 is TGTGCCAGCAGGATGGATCGGGGAGGCACCGGGGAGCTGTTTTTT. The encoded protein is CASRMDRGGTGELFF. This chain joins TRBV28 and TRBJ2-2; D possibly corresponds to TRBD2 (6 bases). Per germline, CDR1 MDHEN and CDR2 SYDVKM. V was cut by 6 bases and J by 4 bases, with 15 bases left in between. CDR3 size: 15 residues.

For the CDR3, the DNA is TGTGCCAGCAGTTCGAGGGGGGAGACCCAGTACTTC. Amino acids: CASSSRGETQYF. This chain links TRBV6-5 with TRBJ2-5, with TRBD1 as a possible D gene (6 bases). V was clipped by 4 bases and J by 5 bases, with 8 bases between them. Germline assignment: CDR1 MNHEY and CDR2 SVGAGI. The CDR3 is 12 amino acids.

J is TRBJ2-7 and V is TRBV5-1; TRBD1 aligns across 7 bases. The CDR3 has 13 residues. V lost 3 bases to trimming and J lost 5 bases; unmatched junction nucleotides: 5. Germline CDR1 and CDR2: SGHRS and YFSETQ. CDR3 nucleotide sequence: TGCGCCAGCAGCTCTAGGGGGCTCAACGAGCAGTACTTC. Protein: CASSSRGLNEQYF.

The V call is TRBV27, the J call TRBJ2-5; TRBD1 matches at 7 bases. V shed 5 bases and J 3 bases; nucleotides not matched to a gene: 9. The CDR3 is made up of 15 amino acids. Germline V gene data show CDR1 as MNHEY and CDR2 as SMNVEV (reference sequence). CDR3 amino acids: CASSPLGQLKETQYF. The DNA of the CDR3 is TGTGCCAGCAGTCCCCTGGGACAGTTAAAAGAGACCCAGTACTTC.

The CDR3, as DNA: TGCGCCAGCAGCCGCGACAGTTGGGAGACCCAGTACTTC. It is translated as CASSRDSWETQYF. The chain joins TRBV5-1 to TRBJ2-5, with a weak D call TRBD1 (5 bases). Germline assignment: CDR1 SGHRS and CDR2 YFSETQ. This CDR3 region has 13 residues. With 4 bases removed from V and 5 bases from J, the gap between germline ends came to 12 bases.

The DNA for the CDR3 is TGTGCCAGCAGCCCAACTAGCGGTTCTTCCTACAATGAGCAGTTCTTC. Translating gives CASSPTSGSSYNEQFF. The chain is built from TRBV7-9 and TRBJ2-1; TRBD2 aligns across 8 bases. Trimming at V came to 5 bases and at J to 1 base, leaving 7 bases not matched to a gene. This CDR3 comprises 16 residues. Germline-derived CDR1 and CDR2 are SEHNR and FQNEAQ (reference sequence).

This clone was picked up a small number of times. V and J are TRBV19 and TRBJ1-1; D is possibly TRBD1 (6 bases). CDR3 length equals 13 residues. Germline CDR1 reads LNHDA; CDR2 reads SQIVND (reference sequence). V lost 7 bases and J lost 3, with 12 bases in between. The DNA for the CDR3 is TGTGCCAGTACCGACAGGCCAGACACTGAAGCTTTCTTT. It translates to CASTDRPDTEAFF.

The chain recombines TRBV5-1 with TRBJ2-1; no firm D call. The CDR3 runs to 16 residues. The germline V and J ends were trimmed by 1 base and 0 bases, with 11 bases remaining between them. Germline V lookup: CDR1 SGHRS, CDR2 YFSETQ. The CDR3 protein is CASSLIASLSYNEQFF. In DNA, the CDR3 is TGCGCCAGCAGCTTGATCGCCTCACTCTCCTACAATGAGCAGTTCTTC.

In this sample, this clone turned up once. V gene TRBV29-1 combines with J gene TRBJ2-3; D is unresolved. This CDR3 is built from 11 residues. Germline-derived CDR1 and CDR2 are SQVTM and ANQGSEA. The ends were cut back, 6 bases at V and 6 bases at J, with 10 bases in the middle. The DNA of the CDR3 is TGCAGCGTCCCCCTAGTCGATACGCAGTATTTT. Amino acids: CSVPLVDTQYF.

This chain's CDR3 is CASSQTHYNEQFF. The DNA for the CDR3 is TGTGCCAGTTCACAGACCCATTACAATGAGCAGTTCTTC. This chain uses TRBV6-5 with TRBJ2-1; D uncertain. The CDR3 length is 13 residues. Germline V gene lookup returns CDR1 MNHEY and CDR2 SVGAGI. Trimming stripped 9 bases from V and 4 bases from J, with 13 bases between.

The V call is TRBV7-8, the J call TRBJ2-1; D possibly uses TRBD1 or TRBD2 (5 bases each). The CDR3 runs 16 residues. Between the trimmed V and J ends, which lost 5 bases and 3 bases, there was a span of 17 bases. CDR1 SGHVS and CDR2 FQNEAQ come from the germline V gene. The chain's CDR3 is CASSQGTTYVYNEQFF. The CDR3 DNA is TGTGCCAGCAGCCAAGGGACCACATACGTCTACAATGAGCAGTTCTTC.